Sequencing of this TCR beta chain was carried out in a study of shared clonotypes between healthy human individuals. Study as a whole: Donors had three CD4 naive, three CD4 memory, two CD8 naive and one CD8 memory plate apiece. Study-wide results and limits: Represented genetic and exposure-history diversity was restricted by having few donors. Generation probability values for non-shared clonotypes were lower than those for clonotypes shared by all four donors.

With 2 bases removed from V and 5 bases from J, the gap between germline ends came to 10 bases. The CDR3 is made up of 12 amino acids. Looked up from germline, CDR1 is GTSNPN and CDR2 is SVGIG (reference sequence). As concerns this clone: Its cognate antigen is unknown.

Sequenced by immunoSEQ multiplex PCR; TCRdb stores in-frame clones only, minus some. The sample holds roughly 2 million clones; roughly 95% are singletons and the top ten take more than 0.1%. The chain carries TRBV30 and TRBJ2-7; D is possibly TRBD1 (5 bases). This receptor was taken from a man aged 18 to 30 in good health. Source material: naive CD4+ T cells sorted from blood. The subset: CD45RA+ positively selected. DNA for the CDR3: TGTGCCTGGAGTATAACAGGTAACGAGCAGTACTTC. Its translation is CAWSITGNEQYF.